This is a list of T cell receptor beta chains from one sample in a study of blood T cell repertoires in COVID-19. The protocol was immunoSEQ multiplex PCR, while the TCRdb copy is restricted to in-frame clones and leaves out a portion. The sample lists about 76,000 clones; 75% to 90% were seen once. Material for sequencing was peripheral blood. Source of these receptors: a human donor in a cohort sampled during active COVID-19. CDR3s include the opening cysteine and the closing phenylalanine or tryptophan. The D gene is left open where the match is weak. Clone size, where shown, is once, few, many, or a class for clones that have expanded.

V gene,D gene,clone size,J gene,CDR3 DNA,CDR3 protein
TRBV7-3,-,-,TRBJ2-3,TGTGCCAGCAGCTCCGGGGTAAGAGATACGCAGTATTTT,CASSSGVRDTQYF
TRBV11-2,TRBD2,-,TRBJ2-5,TGTGCCAGCAGCTTTACGACTAGCGGGGGAGAGACCCAGTACTTC,CASSFTTSGGETQYF
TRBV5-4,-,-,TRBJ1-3,TGTGCCAGCAGCGGATCGACTGTTGGAAACACCATATATTTT,CASSGSTVGNTIYF
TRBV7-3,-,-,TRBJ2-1,TGTGCCAGCAGCCCCCAACCACTCCAGGGATGGAATGAGCAGTTCTTC,CASSPQPLQGWNEQFF
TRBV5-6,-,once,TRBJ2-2,TGTGCCAGCCATGAGACAGTGGGCGGGGAGCTGTTTTTT,CASHETVGGELFF
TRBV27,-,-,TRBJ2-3,TGTGCCAGCCTGGCGGCCGGCCCCACAGATACGCAGTATTTT,CASLAAGPTDTQYF
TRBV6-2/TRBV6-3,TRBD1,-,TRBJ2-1,TGTGCCAGCAGTTCCCGGGACAGGGGGCCAAATGAGCAGTTCTTC,CASSSRDRGPNEQFF
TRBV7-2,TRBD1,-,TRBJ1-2,TGTGCCAGCAGCTCCATAACCGGGACAGCCTATGGCTACACCTTC,CASSSITGTAYGYTF
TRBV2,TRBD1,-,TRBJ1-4,TGTGCCAGCACGGGACAGGGTTTAAATGAAAAACTGTTTTTT,CASTGQGLNEKLFF
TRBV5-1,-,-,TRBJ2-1,TGCGCCAGCAGCGAGCGGGTCTACAATGAGCAGTTCTTC,CASSERVYNEQFF
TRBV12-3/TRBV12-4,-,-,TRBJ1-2,TGTGCCAGCAGCCTAAGGTCGGAGCTCGGCTACACCTTC,CASSLRSELGYTF
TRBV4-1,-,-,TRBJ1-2,TGCGCCAGCAGCCAAGAAATTGGAACAGACTATGGCTACACCTTC,CASSQEIGTDYGYTF
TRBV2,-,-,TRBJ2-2,TGTGCCAGCTCAGGGGAACCTACCGGGGAGCTGTTTTTT,CASSGEPTGELFF
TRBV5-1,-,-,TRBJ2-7,TGCGCCAGCAGCCCGACAGCGTTCTCACCCTACGAGCAGTACTTC,CASSPTAFSPYEQYF
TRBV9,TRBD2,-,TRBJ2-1,TGTGCCAGCAGCTCTCCATCCGCGGGGGTCAATGAGCAGTTCTTC,CASSSPSAGVNEQFF
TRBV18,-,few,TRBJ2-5,TGTGCCAGCTCCCCAGCGGGTGGAGAGACCCAGTACTTC,CASSPAGGETQYF
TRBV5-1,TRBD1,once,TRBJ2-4,TGCGCCAGCAGCGGGACAGGCTCCCAAAACATTCAGTACTTC,CASSGTGSQNIQYF
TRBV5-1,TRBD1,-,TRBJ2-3,TGCGCCAGCAGATTTACAGGGGCTGGTAGAGATACGCAGTATTTT,CASRFTGAGRDTQYF
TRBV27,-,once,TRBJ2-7,TGTGCCAGCGGCCCAGACGGAGGCTCCTACGAGCAGTACTTC,CASGPDGGSYEQYF
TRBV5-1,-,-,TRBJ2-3,TGCGCCAGCAGCTTAGCACCGTCGCGCACAGATACGCAGTATTTT,CASSLAPSRTDTQYF
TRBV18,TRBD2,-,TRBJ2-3,TGTGCCAGCTCACCTCCGGGACTAGCGGGGGGTGAGGATACGCAGTATTTT,CASSPPGLAGGEDTQYF
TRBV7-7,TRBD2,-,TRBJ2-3,TGTGCTTCAGGCCTAGCGGGGGCCACAGATACGCAGTATTTT,CASGLAGATDTQYF
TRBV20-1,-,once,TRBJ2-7,TGCAGTGCTAGAGGGCCCTACGAGCAGTACTTC,CSARGPYEQYF
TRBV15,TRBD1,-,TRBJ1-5,TGTGCCACCAGCCGGCGGACAGGGGAGAGTCAGCCCCAGCATTTT,CATSRRTGESQPQHF
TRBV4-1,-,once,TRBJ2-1,TGCGCCAGCAGCCAAGGACTAGACAACAATGAGCAGTTCTTC,CASSQGLDNNEQFF
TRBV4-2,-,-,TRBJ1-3,TGTGCCAGCAGCCAAGATCCCGTCAGCTCTGGAAACACCATATATTTT,CASSQDPVSSGNTIYF
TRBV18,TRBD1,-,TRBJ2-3,TGTGCCAGCTCACCAGGACAGGGGAGCACAGATACGCAGTATTTT,CASSPGQGSTDTQYF
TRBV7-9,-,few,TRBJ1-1,TGTGCCAGCAGCATGGAAGGGTGGAGGCTGGCTGAAGCTTTCTTT,CASSMEGWRLAEAFF
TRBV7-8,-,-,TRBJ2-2,TGTGCCAGCAGCTTAAGCGGCCGCAGCGCCGGGGAGCTGTTTTTT,CASSLSGRSAGELFF
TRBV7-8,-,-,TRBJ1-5,TGTGCCAGCAGCTTACGTCGCGGGGGGAGCAATCAGCCCCAGCATTTT,CASSLRRGGSNQPQHF
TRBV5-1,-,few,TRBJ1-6,TGCGCCAGCAGAGTCACAGGGACCTCACCCCTCCACTTT,CASRVTGTSPLHF
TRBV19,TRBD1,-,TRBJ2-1,TGTGCCAGTAGTCAGGGGGTCGTGGGTGAGCAGTTCTTC,CASSQGVVGEQFF
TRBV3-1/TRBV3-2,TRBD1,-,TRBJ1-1,TGTGCCAGCAGCCAAGCGCGGACAGGGGACACTGAAGCTTTCTTT,CASSQARTGDTEAFF